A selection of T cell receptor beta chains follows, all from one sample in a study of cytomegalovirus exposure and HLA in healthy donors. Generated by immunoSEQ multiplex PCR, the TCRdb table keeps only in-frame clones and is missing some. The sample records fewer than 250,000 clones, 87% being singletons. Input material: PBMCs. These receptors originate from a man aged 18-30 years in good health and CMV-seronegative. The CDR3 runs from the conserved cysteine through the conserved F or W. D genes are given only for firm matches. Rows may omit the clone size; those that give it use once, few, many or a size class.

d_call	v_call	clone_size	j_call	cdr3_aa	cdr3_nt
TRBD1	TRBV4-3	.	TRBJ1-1	CASSATGGRVAFF	TGCGCCAGCAGCGCCACAGGGGGACGAGTAGCTTTCTTT
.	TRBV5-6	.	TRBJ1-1	CASTGRGQRTEAFF	TGTGCCAGCACCGGGCGGGGTCAAAGGACTGAAGCTTTCTTT
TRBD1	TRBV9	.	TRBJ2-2	CASSVVGTGITGELFF	TGTGCCAGCAGCGTAGTGGGGACAGGTATCACCGGGGAGCTGTTTTTT
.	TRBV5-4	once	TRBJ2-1	CASSPGTPRNNEQFF	TGTGCCAGCAGCCCCGGGACTCCGAGGAACAATGAGCAGTTCTTC
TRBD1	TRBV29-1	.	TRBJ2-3	CSADRGWSTDTQYF	TGCAGCGCGGACAGGGGTTGGAGCACAGATACGCAGTATTTT
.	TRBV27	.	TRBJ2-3	CASSPGVVLTSRGYF	TGTGCCAGCTCCCCGGGGGTAGTCCTGACATCCCGGGGGTATTTT
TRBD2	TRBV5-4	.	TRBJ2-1	CASTSLATTSYNEQFF	TGTGCCAGCACCTCACTAGCGACCACGTCCTACAATGAGCAGTTCTTC
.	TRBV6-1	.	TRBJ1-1	CASSSLDEAFF	TGTGCCAGCAGTTCGTTAGATGAAGCTTTCTTT
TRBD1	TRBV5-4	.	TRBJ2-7	CASSLDRGLHEQYF	TGTGCCAGCAGCTTGGACAGGGGGCTCCACGAGCAGTACTTC
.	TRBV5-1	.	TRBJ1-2	CASSPGESVAYGYTF	TGCGCCAGCAGCCCCGGAGAAAGTGTAGCATATGGCTACACCTTC
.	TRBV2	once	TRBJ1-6	CASSERRPYNSPLHF	TGTGCCAGCAGTGAACGGAGACCCTATAATTCACCCCTCCACTTT
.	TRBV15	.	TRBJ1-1	CATSRVWGDTEAFF	TGTGCCACCAGCAGAGTCTGGGGGGACACTGAAGCTTTCTTT
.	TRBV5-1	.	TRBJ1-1	CASSSTGPVGEAFF	TGCGCCAGCAGCTCCACAGGGCCGGTGGGTGAAGCTTTCTTT
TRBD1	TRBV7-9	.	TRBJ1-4	CASSPDRTGREKLFF	TGTGCCAGCAGCCCAGACCGGACAGGGAGGGAAAAACTGTTTTTT
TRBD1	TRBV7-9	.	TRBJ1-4	CASSLYTTGMGVSEKLFF	TGTGCCAGCAGCTTATACACGACAGGGATGGGGGTTAGTGAAAAACTGTTTTTT
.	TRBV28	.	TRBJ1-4	CASSQRREKLFF	TGTGCCAGCAGCCAGCGCAGAGAAAAACTGTTTTTT
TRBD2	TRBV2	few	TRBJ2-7	CASSLLAGGPLEQYF	TGTGCCAGCAGCTTACTAGCGGGGGGCCCTCTAGAGCAGTACTTC
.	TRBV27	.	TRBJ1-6	CASSLLPSSLDNSPLHF	TGTGCCAGCAGTTTATTACCCAGTTCCCTCGATAATTCACCCCTCCACTTT
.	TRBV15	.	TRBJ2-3	CATSREPSWWTQYF	TGTGCCACCAGCAGAGAGCCGAGTTGGTGGACGCAGTATTTT
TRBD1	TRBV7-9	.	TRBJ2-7	CASSRPGQGQDEQYF	TGTGCCAGCAGTCGTCCGGGACAGGGACAGGACGAGCAGTACTTC
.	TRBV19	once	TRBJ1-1	CASSDIGTEAFF	TGTGCCAGTAGTGATATCGGTACTGAAGCTTTCTTT
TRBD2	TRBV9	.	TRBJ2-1	CASSVRTSNDEQFF	TGTGCCAGCAGCGTAAGGACTAGCAACGATGAGCAGTTCTTC
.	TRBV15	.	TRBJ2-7	CATSRVKGRSEQYF	TGTGCCACCAGCAGAGTTAAGGGGCGAAGCGAGCAGTACTTC
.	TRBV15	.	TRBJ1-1	CATSRGTPYTEAFF	TGTGCCACCAGCAGAGGGACTCCATACACTGAAGCTTTCTTT
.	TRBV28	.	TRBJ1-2	CAISGPYGYTF	TGTGCCATCTCAGGGCCTTATGGCTACACCTTC
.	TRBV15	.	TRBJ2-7	CATSRDSRNEQYF	TGTGCCACCAGCAGAGATTCCAGGAACGAGCAGTACTTC
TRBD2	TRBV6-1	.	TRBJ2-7	CAISGYLADSYEQYF	TGTGCCATCTCAGGGTACCTAGCGGACTCCTACGAGCAGTACTTC
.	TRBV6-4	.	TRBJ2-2	CASSLDRTTGELFF	TGTGCCAGCAGCCTTGACAGGACTACCGGGGAGCTGTTTTTT
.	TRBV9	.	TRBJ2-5	CASSMTGETQYF	TGTGCCAGCAGCATGACTGGGGAGACCCAGTACTTC
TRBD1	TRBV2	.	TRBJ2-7	CASTGTGVEQYF	TGTGCCAGTACCGGGACAGGGGTCGAGCAGTACTTC
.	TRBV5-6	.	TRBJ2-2	CASLDRLNTGELFF	TGTGCCAGCCTCGACAGATTGAACACCGGGGAGCTGTTTTTT
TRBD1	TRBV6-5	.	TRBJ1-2	CASSYSTQGAIGYTF	TGTGCCAGCAGTTACTCGACGCAGGGGGCCATAGGCTACACCTTC
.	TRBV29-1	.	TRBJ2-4	CSVEFGDIKYF	TGCAGCGTTGAATTCGGGGACATAAAGTACTTC
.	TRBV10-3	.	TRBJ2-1	CAISPGANEQFF	TGTGCCATCAGCCCAGGGGCCAATGAGCAGTTCTTC
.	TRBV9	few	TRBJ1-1	CASSPGTLEAFF	TGTGCCAGCAGCCCCGGGACTTTGGAAGCTTTCTTT
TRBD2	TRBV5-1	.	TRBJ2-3	CASSLALAGGRPDTQYF	TGCGCCAGCAGCTTGGCTCTAGCGGGGGGACGACCAGATACGCAGTATTTT
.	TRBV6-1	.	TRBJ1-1	CASSEVWRNTEAFF	TGTGCCAGCAGTGAAGTTTGGAGGAACACTGAAGCTTTCTTT
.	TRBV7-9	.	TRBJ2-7	CASSLVGRGTAYEQYF	TGTGCCAGCAGCTTAGTTGGCAGGGGAACCGCCTACGAGCAGTACTTC
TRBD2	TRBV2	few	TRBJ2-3	CASTFSGGAEDTQYF	TGTGCCAGCACGTTTAGCGGGGGGGCTGAAGATACGCAGTATTTT
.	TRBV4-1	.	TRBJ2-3	CASSPRGGQANTQYF	TGCGCCAGCAGCCCGAGGGGAGGACAGGCGAATACGCAGTATTTT
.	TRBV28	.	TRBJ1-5	CASSTQYNQPQHF	TGTGCCAGCAGTACGCAGTACAATCAGCCCCAGCATTTT
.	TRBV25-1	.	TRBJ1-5	CASSGSSNQPQHF	TGTGCCAGCAGCGGGAGTAGCAATCAGCCCCAGCATTTT
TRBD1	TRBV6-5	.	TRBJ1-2	CASTPGGIGEGYTF	TGTGCCAGCACCCCAGGGGGCATCGGGGAAGGCTACACCTTC
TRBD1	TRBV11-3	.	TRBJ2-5	CASSATGKVTQYF	TGTGCCAGCAGCGCGACAGGGAAGGTGACCCAGTACTTC
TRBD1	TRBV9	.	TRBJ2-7	CASSAGQGDYEQYF	TGTGCCAGCAGCGCGGGACAGGGGGACTACGAGCAGTACTTC
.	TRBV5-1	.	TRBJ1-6	CASSTGQTNSPLHF	TGCGCCAGCAGTACGGGACAAACTAATTCACCCCTCCACTTT
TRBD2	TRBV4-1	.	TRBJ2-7	CASSPRPKSGGTSPYEQYF	TGCGCCAGCAGCCCCCGCCCTAAGAGCGGGGGGACTTCACCCTACGAGCAGTACTTC
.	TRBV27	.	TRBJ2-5	CASSLSQWETQYF	TGTGCCAGCAGCCTAAGTCAATGGGAGACCCAGTACTTC